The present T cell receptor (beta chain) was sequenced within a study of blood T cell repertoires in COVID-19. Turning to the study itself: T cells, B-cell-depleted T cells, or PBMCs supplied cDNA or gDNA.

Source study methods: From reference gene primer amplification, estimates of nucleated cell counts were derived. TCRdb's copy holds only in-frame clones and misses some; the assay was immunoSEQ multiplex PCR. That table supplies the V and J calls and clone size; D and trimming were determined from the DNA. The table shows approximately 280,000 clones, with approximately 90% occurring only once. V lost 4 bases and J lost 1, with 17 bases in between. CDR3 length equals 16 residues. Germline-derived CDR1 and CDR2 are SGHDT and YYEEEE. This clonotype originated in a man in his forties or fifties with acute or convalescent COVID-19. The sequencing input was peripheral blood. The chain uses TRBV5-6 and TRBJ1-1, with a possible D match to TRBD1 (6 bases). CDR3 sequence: CASSAWTARWNTEAFF. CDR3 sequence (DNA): TGTGCCAGCAGCGCCTGGACAGCGAGATGGAACACTGAAGCTTTCTTT.